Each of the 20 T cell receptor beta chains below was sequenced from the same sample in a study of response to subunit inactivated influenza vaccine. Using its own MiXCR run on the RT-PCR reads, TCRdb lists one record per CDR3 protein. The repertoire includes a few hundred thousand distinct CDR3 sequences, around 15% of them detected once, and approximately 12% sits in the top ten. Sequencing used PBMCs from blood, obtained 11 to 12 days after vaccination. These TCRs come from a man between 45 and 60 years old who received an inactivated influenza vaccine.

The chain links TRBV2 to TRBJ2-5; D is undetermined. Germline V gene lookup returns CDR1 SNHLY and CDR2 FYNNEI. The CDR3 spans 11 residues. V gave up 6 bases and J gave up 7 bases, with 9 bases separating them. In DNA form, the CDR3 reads TGTGCCAGCAGGGGGTACGCGACCCAGTACTTC. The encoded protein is CASRGYATQYF.

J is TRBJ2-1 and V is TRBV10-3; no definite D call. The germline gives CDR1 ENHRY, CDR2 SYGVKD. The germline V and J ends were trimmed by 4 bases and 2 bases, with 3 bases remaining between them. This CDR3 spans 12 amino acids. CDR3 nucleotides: TGTGCCATCAGTGGGCCCTACAATGAGCAGTTCTTC. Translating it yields CAISGPYNEQFF.

CDR3 in DNA: TGCGCCAGCAGCCAAGGACTAGCATTAGGAGATACGCAGTATTTT. Translation: CASSQGLALGDTQYF. V and J are TRBV4-3 and TRBJ2-3, with TRBD2 matching over 7 bases. The V and J ends lost 1 base and 5 bases, in that order; junction bases with no gene match: 6. Germline CDR1 and CDR2: LGHNA and YSLEER. CDR3 size: 15 residues.

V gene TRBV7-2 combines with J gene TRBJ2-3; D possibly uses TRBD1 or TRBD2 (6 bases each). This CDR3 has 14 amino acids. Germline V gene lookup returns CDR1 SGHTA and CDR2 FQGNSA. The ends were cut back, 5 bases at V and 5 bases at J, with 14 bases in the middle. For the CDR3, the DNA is TGTGCCAGCAGCACCTGGGGGGCGGGAGATACGCAGTATTTT. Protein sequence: CASSTWGAGDTQYF.

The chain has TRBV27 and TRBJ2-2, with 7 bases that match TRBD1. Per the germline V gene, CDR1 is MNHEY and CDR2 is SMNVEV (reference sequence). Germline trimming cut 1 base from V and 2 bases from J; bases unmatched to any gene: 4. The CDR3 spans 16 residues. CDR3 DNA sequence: TGTGCCAGCAGTTTATGGGCAGGGGGAAACACCGGGGAGCTGTTTTTT. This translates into CASSLWAGGNTGELFF.

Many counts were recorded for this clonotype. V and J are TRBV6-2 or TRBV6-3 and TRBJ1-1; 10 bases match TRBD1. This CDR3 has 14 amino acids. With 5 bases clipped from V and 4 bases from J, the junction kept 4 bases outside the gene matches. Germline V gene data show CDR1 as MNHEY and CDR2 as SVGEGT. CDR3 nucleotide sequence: TGTGCCAGCAGTCCTGGACAGGGGGTCACTGAAGCTTTCTTT. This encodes CASSPGQGVTEAFF.

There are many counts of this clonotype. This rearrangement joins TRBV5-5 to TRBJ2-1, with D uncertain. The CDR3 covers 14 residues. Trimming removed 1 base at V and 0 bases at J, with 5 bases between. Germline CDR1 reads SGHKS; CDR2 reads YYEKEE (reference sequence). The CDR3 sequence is CASSLISSYNEQFF. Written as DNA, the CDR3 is TGTGCCAGCAGCTTGATAAGCTCCTACAATGAGCAGTTCTTC.

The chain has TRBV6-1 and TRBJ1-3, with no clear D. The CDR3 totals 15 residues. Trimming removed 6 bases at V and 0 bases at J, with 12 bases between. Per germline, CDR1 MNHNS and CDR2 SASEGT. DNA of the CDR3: TGTGCCAGCAGAAAGGACGGATCCTCTGGAAACACCATATATTTT. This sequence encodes CASRKDGSSGNTIYF.

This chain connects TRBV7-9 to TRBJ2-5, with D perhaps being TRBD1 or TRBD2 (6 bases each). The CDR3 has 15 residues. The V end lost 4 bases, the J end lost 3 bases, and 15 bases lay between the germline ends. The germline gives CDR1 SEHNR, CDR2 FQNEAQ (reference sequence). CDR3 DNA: TGTGCCAGCAGCTGGGGGGCAGGGGTAAAAGAGACCCAGTACTTC. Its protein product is CASSWGAGVKETQYF.

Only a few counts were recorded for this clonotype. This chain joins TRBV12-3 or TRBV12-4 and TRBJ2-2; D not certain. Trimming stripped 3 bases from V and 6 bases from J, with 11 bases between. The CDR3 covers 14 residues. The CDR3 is CASSLALSAGELFF. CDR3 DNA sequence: TGTGCCAGCAGTTTGGCCCTATCAGCCGGGGAGCTGTTTTTT.

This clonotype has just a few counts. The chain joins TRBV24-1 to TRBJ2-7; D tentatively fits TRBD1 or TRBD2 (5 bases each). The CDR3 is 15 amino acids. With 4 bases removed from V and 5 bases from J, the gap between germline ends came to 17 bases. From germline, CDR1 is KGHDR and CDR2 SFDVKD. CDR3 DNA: TGTGCCACCAGTGACCCGGCAGGGCCAGCGGACGAGCAGTACTTC. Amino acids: CATSDPAGPADEQYF.

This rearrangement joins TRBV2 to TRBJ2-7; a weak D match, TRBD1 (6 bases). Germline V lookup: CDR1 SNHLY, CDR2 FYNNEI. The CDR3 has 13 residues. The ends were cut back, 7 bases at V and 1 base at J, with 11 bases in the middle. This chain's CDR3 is CASNVDRSYEQYF. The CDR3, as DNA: TGTGCCAGCAACGTCGACAGGTCCTACGAGCAGTACTTC.

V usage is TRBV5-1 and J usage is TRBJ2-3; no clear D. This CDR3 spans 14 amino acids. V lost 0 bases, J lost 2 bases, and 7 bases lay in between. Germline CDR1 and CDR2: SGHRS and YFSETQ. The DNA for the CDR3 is TGCGCCAGCAGCTTGGGACTCCCCACAGATACGCAGTATTTT. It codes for CASSLGLPTDTQYF.

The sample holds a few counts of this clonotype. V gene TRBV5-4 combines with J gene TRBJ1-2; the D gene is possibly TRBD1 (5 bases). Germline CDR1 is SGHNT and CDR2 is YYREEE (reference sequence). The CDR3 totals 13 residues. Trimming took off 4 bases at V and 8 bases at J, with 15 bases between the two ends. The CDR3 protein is CASSPAGREGYTF. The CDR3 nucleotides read TGTGCCAGCAGCCCGGCGGGGCGCGAGGGCTACACCTTC.

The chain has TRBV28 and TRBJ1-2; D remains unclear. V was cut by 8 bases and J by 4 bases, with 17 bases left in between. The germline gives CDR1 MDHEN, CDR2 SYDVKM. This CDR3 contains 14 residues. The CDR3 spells CASFPARSLYGYTF. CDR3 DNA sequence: TGTGCCAGCTTTCCCGCGAGGAGCCTCTATGGCTACACCTTC.

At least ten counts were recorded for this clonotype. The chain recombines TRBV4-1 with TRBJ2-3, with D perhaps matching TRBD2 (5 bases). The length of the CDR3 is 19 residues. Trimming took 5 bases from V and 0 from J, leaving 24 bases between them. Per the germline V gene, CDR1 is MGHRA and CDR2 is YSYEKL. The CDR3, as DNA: TGCGCCAGCAGCTTCCAATCCCGAAGAGGCGGGTCTAGCACAGATACGCAGTATTTT. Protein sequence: CASSFQSRRGGSSTDTQYF.

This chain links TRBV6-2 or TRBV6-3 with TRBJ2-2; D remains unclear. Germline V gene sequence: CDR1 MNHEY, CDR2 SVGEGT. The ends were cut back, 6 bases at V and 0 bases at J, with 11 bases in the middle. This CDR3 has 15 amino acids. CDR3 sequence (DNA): TGTGCCAGCAGCCTCCCAGGCTCGAACACCGGGGAGCTGTTTTTT. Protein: CASSLPGSNTGELFF.

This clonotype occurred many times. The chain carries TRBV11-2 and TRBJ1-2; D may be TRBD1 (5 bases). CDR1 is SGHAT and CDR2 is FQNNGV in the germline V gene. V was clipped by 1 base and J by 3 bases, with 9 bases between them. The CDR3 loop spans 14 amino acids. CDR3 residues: CASSLVGTDYGYTF. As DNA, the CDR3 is TGTGCCAGCAGCTTAGTAGGGACTGACTATGGCTACACCTTC. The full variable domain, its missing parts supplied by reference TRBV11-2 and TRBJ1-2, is EAGVAQSPRYKIIEKRQSVAFWCNPISGHATLYWYQQILGQGPKLLIQFQNNGVVDDSQLPKDRFSAERLKGVDSTLKIQPAKLEDSAVYLCASSLVGTDYGYTFGSGTRLTVV.

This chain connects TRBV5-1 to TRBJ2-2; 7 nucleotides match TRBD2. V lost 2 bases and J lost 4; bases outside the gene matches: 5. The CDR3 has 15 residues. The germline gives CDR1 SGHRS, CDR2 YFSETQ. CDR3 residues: CASSFRGVSTGELFF. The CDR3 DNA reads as TGCGCCAGCAGCTTCCGGGGGGTATCCACCGGGGAGCTGTTTTTT.

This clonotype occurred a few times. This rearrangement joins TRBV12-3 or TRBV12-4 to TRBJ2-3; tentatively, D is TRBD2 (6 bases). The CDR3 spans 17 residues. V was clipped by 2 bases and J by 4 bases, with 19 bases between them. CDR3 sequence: CASSLRAGRARSDTQYF. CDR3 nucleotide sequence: TGTGCCAGCAGTTTAAGGGCGGGACGGGCCCGGTCAGATACGCAGTATTTT.